The rows below give T cell receptor beta chains drawn from one sample of a study of long-term antiretroviral therapy in people with HIV. Generated by immunoSEQ multiplex PCR, the TCRdb table keeps only in-frame clones and is missing some. The table lists more than 15,000 clones, roughly 78% of them singletons. This specimen consisted of unsorted PBMCs, obtained at the start of antiretroviral therapy. Every receptor here comes from a man aged 30-40 years with HIV. Both conserved end residues are part of each CDR3. Each record gives: CDR3 length, D gene, J gene, V gene, clone size, CDR3 DNA, CDR3 protein. The D gene is left open where the match is weak. Size values are once, few and many counts, or a class for expanded clones, and some rows have none.

16	NA	TRBJ2-3	TRBV10-3	NA	TGTGCCATCAGTGAGTCTGGGAGGAGAAGCACAGATACGCAGTATTTT	CAISESGRRSTDTQYF
12	NA	TRBJ2-3	TRBV19	NA	TGTGCCACGAGCGGCACCACAGATACGCAGTATTTT	CATSGTTDTQYF
13	NA	TRBJ1-5	TRBV7-9	NA	TGTGCCAGCAGCCTACAGGGTAATCAGCCCCAGCATTTT	CASSLQGNQPQHF
17	NA	TRBJ2-1	TRBV4-1	NA	TGCGCCAGCAGCCAATTGGGCCCCCCTAGCGCCTACAATGAGCAGTTCTTC	CASSQLGPPSAYNEQFF
15	NA	TRBJ1-5	TRBV6-1	NA	TGTGCCAGCAGGAACAGGATGGGAAGCAATCAGCCCCAGCATTTT	CASRNRMGSNQPQHF
17	NA	TRBJ2-3	TRBV4-3	NA	TGCGCCAGCAGCCAAGATCGGGGCCAGACATTCACAGATACGCAGTATTTT	CASSQDRGQTFTDTQYF
15	NA	TRBJ1-4	TRBV5-1	NA	TGCGCCAGCAGCCGGAAGGACAGTCTTAATGAAAAACTGTTTTTT	CASSRKDSLNEKLFF
15	TRBD2	TRBJ2-7	TRBV28	NA	TGTGCCAGCAGCTTAGCTAGCGGGAGCTCCTACGAGCAGTACTTC	CASSLASGSSYEQYF
13	NA	TRBJ2-7	TRBV11-3	NA	TGTGCCAGCAGCTTAGTAGGCGGATACGAGCAGTACTTC	CASSLVGGYEQYF
19	TRBD2	TRBJ2-1	TRBV15	NA	TGTGCCACCAGCAGGACTAGCGGGAGATCGCGGGGGTCCTACAATGAGCAGTTCTTC	CATSRTSGRSRGSYNEQFF
16	TRBD1	TRBJ1-2	TRBV6-6	NA	TGTGCCAGCAGTAAAGTACCGGGACAGGGAGACTATGGCTACACCTTC	CASSKVPGQGDYGYTF
16	NA	TRBJ2-3	TRBV11-2	NA	TGTGCCAGCAGCTTAGTCCCCCCGGGAGGCACAGATACGCAGTATTTT	CASSLVPPGGTDTQYF
14	NA	TRBJ1-1	TRBV19	NA	TGTGCCAGTAGTATTCAGGGTCCGACCACTGAAGCTTTCTTT	CASSIQGPTTEAFF
16	NA	TRBJ1-1	TRBV4-2	NA	TGTGCCAGCAGCCAAGAGGGGGTCCCGGGGAACACTGAAGCTTTCTTT	CASSQEGVPGNTEAFF
14	NA	TRBJ1-5	TRBV6-1	once	TGTGCCAGCAGTGAAGGGGGCAGGGATCAGCCCCAGCATTTT	CASSEGGRDQPQHF
15	TRBD1	TRBJ1-2	TRBV28	NA	TGTGCCACCCCTAAAACACAGGGGGGGAACTATGGCTACACCTTC	CATPKTQGGNYGYTF
15	TRBD1	TRBJ1-2	TRBV19	NA	TGTGCCAGTAGTCCACCGACAGGGCGGTCCTATGGCTACACCTTC	CASSPPTGRSYGYTF
15	NA	TRBJ2-3	TRBV27	NA	TGTGCCAGCATGTATTTTAGGGGTAGCACAGATACGCAGTATTTT	CASMYFRGSTDTQYF
15	NA	TRBJ1-1	TRBV5-6	NA	TGTGCCAGCAGCTCAAGGAGACGGGAGAACACTGAAGCTTTCTTT	CASSSRRRENTEAFF
15	NA	TRBJ2-1	TRBV5-4	NA	TGTGCCAGCAGCGGCGGGACCCTCCCAGAGAATGAGCAGTTCTTC	CASSGGTLPENEQFF
16	TRBD1	TRBJ2-5	TRBV27	NA	TGTGCCAGCACCTTACGACCGGGACAGGGGGCGGAGACCCAGTACTTC	CASTLRPGQGAETQYF
12	NA	TRBJ2-5	TRBV7-9	NA	TGTGCCAGCATTGGGGGAACGGAGACCCAGTACTTC	CASIGGTETQYF
14	NA	TRBJ1-2	TRBV6-1	NA	TGTGCCAGCAGTGAGACCCGATCCTCTACGGGCTACACCTTC	CASSETRSSTGYTF
13	NA	TRBJ2-5	TRBV7-7	NA	TGTGCTAGCAGCCCCAGCTATGTGGAGACCCAGTACTTC	CASSPSYVETQYF
13	NA	TRBJ2-7	TRBV2	few	TGTGCCAGCAGTGCCATTTTCGTGAACGAGCAGTACTTC	CASSAIFVNEQYF
18	NA	TRBJ1-2	TRBV10-3	NA	TGTGCCATCAGCTCTATCGTAGGAGGGGACCTCTCTAACTATGGCTACACCTTC	CAISSIVGGDLSNYGYTF
14	TRBD1	TRBJ1-1	TRBV6-4	NA	TGTGCCAGCAGCCCGGGACAGGAGAACACTGAAGCTTTCTTT	CASSPGQENTEAFF
13	NA	TRBJ1-5	TRBV30	NA	TGTGCCTGGAGGCCTGCGGGCAATCAGCCCCAGCATTTT	CAWRPAGNQPQHF
14	NA	TRBJ2-2	TRBV13	NA	TGTGCCAGCAGCTTAAGGTCTTTCACCGGGGAGCTGTTTTTT	CASSLRSFTGELFF
16	NA	TRBJ1-1	TRBV6-6	NA	TGTGCCAGCAGTTACTCCTTCTCGAGGGGGGACACTGAAGCTTTCTTT	CASSYSFSRGDTEAFF
15	TRBD1	TRBJ1-4	TRBV18	NA	TGTGCCAGCTCACTAGGGACAGATACTAATGAAAAACTGTTTTTT	CASSLGTDTNEKLFF
11	NA	TRBJ2-2	TRBV7-8	NA	TGTGCCAGCAGCCCCTCCGGGGAGCTGTTTTTT	CASSPSGELFF
17	NA	TRBJ1-2	TRBV7-6	NA	TGTGCCAGCAGCCCTTGGGGGGAGCCCCAGGAGAACTATGGCTACACCTTC	CASSPWGEPQENYGYTF
14	NA	TRBJ1-4	TRBV6-1	NA	TGTGCCAGCAGTGAGGGGGCAACTAATGAAAAACTGTTTTTT	CASSEGATNEKLFF
14	TRBD1	TRBJ2-7	TRBV7-9	few	TGTGCCAGCAGCTCATTGACAGGGTCCGACGAGCAGTACTTC	CASSSLTGSDEQYF
14	NA	TRBJ1-2	TRBV28	NA	TGTGCCAGCAGTTCGACCCTGGGATTTCTAGGCTACACCTTC	CASSSTLGFLGYTF
16	NA	TRBJ2-6	TRBV6-1	NA	TGTGCCAGCAGTGCCGCCATCCCCTCTGGGACCAACGTCCTGACTTTC	CASSAAIPSGTNVLTF
15	NA	TRBJ2-2	TRBV11-2	few	TGTGCCAGCAGCTTCCCAGGGAGTTTGCCCGGGGAGCTGTTTTTT	CASSFPGSLPGELFF
16	NA	TRBJ1-1	TRBV5-4	NA	TGTGCCAGCAGCTTGTCAGGGACCGTACCGAACACTGAAGCTTTCTTT	CASSLSGTVPNTEAFF
14	NA	TRBJ2-5	TRBV7-9	NA	TGTGCCAGCAGCTTTGGGGCTAACAGGGAGACCCAGTACTTC	CASSFGANRETQYF
15	NA	TRBJ2-1	TRBV5-1	NA	TGTGCCAGCAGCTCCTGGTTTAGCTCCTACAATGAGCAGTTCTTC	CASSSWFSSYNEQFF
13	NA	TRBJ2-2	TRBV25-1	NA	TGTGCCAGTACTGAAGCCTGGGGCGGGGAGCTGTTTTTT	CASTEAWGGELFF
13	NA	TRBJ1-2	TRBV6-5	NA	TGTGCCAGCACTTCCGGACCCGGCGAGGGCTACACCTTC	CASTSGPGEGYTF
15	NA	TRBJ2-1	TRBV5-1	NA	TGCGCCAGCAGCTTGGCCCCGAGCTCCTACAATGAGCAGTTCTTC	CASSLAPSSYNEQFF
13	NA	TRBJ2-7	TRBV10-2	once	TGCGCCAGCAGTGTCTCCGAGTTCTACGAGCAGTACTTC	CASSVSEFYEQYF
13	NA	TRBJ2-1	TRBV6-4	NA	TGTGCCAGCAGCCCGGGGGCCTACAATGAGCAGTTCTTC	CASSPGAYNEQFF
15	NA	TRBJ2-5	TRBV5-1	few	TGCGCCAGCAGCTTGAAAACGGACGCACAAGAGACCCAGTACTTC	CASSLKTDAQETQYF
13	NA	TRBJ2-5	TRBV18	once	TGTGCCAGCTCACCAGACGGGGAAGAGACCCAGTACTTC	CASSPDGEETQYF
11	NA	TRBJ2-7	TRBV28	NA	TGTGCCAGCAGTTTGGCGAACGAGCAGTACTTC	CASSLANEQYF
15	NA	TRBJ1-1	TRBV27	NA	TGTGCCAGCAGTTTTCTCTTTAGTTCACCCCTTGAAGCTTTCTTT	CASSFLFSSPLEAFF
14	NA	TRBJ2-2	TRBV10-3	NA	TGTGCCACCAGGGGGGACAGCCGGACCGGGGAGCTGTTTTTT	CATRGDSRTGELFF
14	TRBD1	TRBJ2-5	TRBV10-3	once	TGTGCCATCAGCGCTGAGGGGGCACGAGAGACCCAGTACTTC	CAISAEGARETQYF
12	TRBD1	TRBJ2-1	TRBV5-5	medium-sized	TGTGCCAGTTGGGACAGGAGTAATGAGCAGTTCTTC	CASWDRSNEQFF
15	TRBD2	TRBJ2-3	TRBV25-1	NA	TGTGCCAGCAGTGAACTAGCGGGAGGGAGTGGTACGCAGTATTTT	CASSELAGGSGTQYF